Below, 18 T cell receptor beta chains from the same sample are listed, as sequenced in a study of read filtering for tumor transcriptome and immune sequencing. The library was built from 400 ng RNA with molecular barcoded adaptors for alpha/delta and beta/gamma chains. TCRdb redid the calling of the reads with MiXCR, one entry per CDR3 protein. Among some 40,000 distinct CDR3 sequences, about 15% were seen once, and the ten largest hold 18%. The sample consisted of a population of CD138-negative cells sorted from bone marrow. The source of these receptors is a donor over 35 with multiple myeloma.

This clonotype was seen a handful of times. The chain uses TRBV18 and TRBJ1-1; D remains ambiguous. Trimming shortened V by 5 bases and J by 1 base, and 20 bases separated the two germline ends. The germline gives CDR1 KGHSH, CDR2 LQKENI. CDR3 length: 17 residues. As DNA, the CDR3 is TGTGCCAGCTCAACGGGCGCACCCACGTCCAGGAACACTGAAGCTTTCTTT. Protein product: CASSTGAPTSRNTEAFF.

This clonotype has more than one count but fewer than ten. Given a much more abundant clone one base away, this may be a read error. This chain uses TRBV7-6 with TRBJ1-4; D is ambiguous. The CDR3 is 15 residues long. Germline CDR1 reads SGHVS; CDR2 reads FNYEAQ. CDR3 loop: CAGSLRWGVDEKLFF. CDR3 sequence (DNA): TGTGCCGGCAGCCTTAGATGGGGAGTTGATGAAAAACTGTTTTTT.

This clonotype was recorded only once. This chain connects TRBV7-9 to TRBJ2-7, with D uncertain. Germline CDR1 SEHNR, CDR2 FQNEAQ (reference sequence). The V end lost 5 bases, the J end lost 6 bases, and 20 bases lay between the germline ends. This CDR3 comprises 15 residues. The CDR3 DNA sequence: TGTGCCAGCAGCCCAACGAACATCAAGCGCCGCGAGCAGTACTTC. Residues: CASSPTNIKRREQYF.

This clonotype was seen many times. V usage is TRBV7-9 and J usage is TRBJ2-7; no definite D call. The ends were cut back, 2 bases at V and 5 bases at J, with 4 bases in the middle. This CDR3 has 11 residues. Germline V gene data show CDR1 as SEHNR and CDR2 as FQNEAQ (reference sequence). The CDR3 coding sequence is TGTGCCAGCAGCTTAACTAACGAGCAGTACTTC. This codes for CASSLTNEQYF.

As concerns this clonotype: The CDR3 carries no conserved terminal phenylalanine or tryptophan, so it likely arises from a read error. V gene TRBV29-1 combines with J gene TRBJ2-1, with 8 bases fitting TRBD1. The CDR3 has 11 amino acids. J lost 10 bases, V lost 7 bases, and 6 bases had no gene match. Germline V gives CDR1 SQVTM, CDR2 ANQGSEA. As DNA, the CDR3 is TGCAGCGAGGCGACAGGGGACGAGCAGTTCCTC. The encoded protein is CSEATGDEQFL.

This clonotype was detected ten times or more. The V call is TRBV30, the J call TRBJ1-5; D gene unclear. The V end was cut by 3 bases, the J end by 4 bases, with 7 bases between. Germline V CDR1 and CDR2: GTSNPN, SVGIG (reference sequence). The CDR3 has 12 amino acids. The CDR3 protein is CAWRLNNQPQHF. In DNA, the CDR3 is TGTGCCTGGAGACTAAATAATCAGCCCCAGCATTTT.

This clonotype appeared many times. The chain couples TRBV11-2 to TRBJ1-1; TRBD1 agrees at 9 bases. Germline V gene lookup returns CDR1 SGHAT and CDR2 FQNNGV. This CDR3 region has 15 residues. V shed 5 bases and J 4 bases; nucleotides not matched to a gene: 8. CDR3 DNA sequence: TGTGCCAGCAGCGCTGGACAGGGGAGGGTCACTGAAGCTTTCTTT. Translating gives CASSAGQGRVTEAFF.

This clonotype showed up many times. The chain uses TRBV7-2 and TRBJ1-1, with D possibly TRBD1 on 6 matching bases. Trimming shortened V by 0 bases and J by 6 bases, and 17 bases separated the two germline ends. CDR1 is SGHTA, CDR2 FQGNSA, per germline. There are 16 residues in the CDR3. The CDR3 loop reads CASSLAPTGRSAEAFF. The CDR3 DNA sequence: TGTGCCAGCAGCTTAGCTCCTACAGGGAGGAGCGCTGAAGCTTTCTTT.

V and J are TRBV2 and TRBJ2-3; possible D gene TRBD2, 5 bases. The ends were cut back, 6 bases at V and 7 bases at J, with 11 bases in the middle. Germline V gives CDR1 SNHLY, CDR2 FYNNEI. The CDR3 runs to 12 residues. This CDR3 is CASRVGRNTQYF. Here the CDR3 DNA reads TGTGCCAGCAGGGTTGGGAGAAATACGCAGTATTTT. Full variable domain (missing parts from reference TRBV2 and TRBJ2-3): EPEVTQTPSHQVTQMGQEVILRCVPISNHLYFYWYRQILGQKVEFLVSFYNNEISEKSEIFDDQFSVERPDGSNFTLKIRSTKLEDSAMYFCASRVGRNTQYFGPGTRLTVL.

This clonotype showed up just a few times. The chain employs TRBV29-1 and TRBJ1-1, with a weak D call TRBD1 (5 bases). V lost 7 bases to trimming and J lost 8 bases, with 20 bases between them. Germline lookup yields CDR1 SQVTM and CDR2 ANQGSEA. This CDR3 contains 13 residues. CDR3 protein: CSASTGTLREAFF. The DNA for the CDR3 is TGCAGCGCCTCCACCGGGACCCTGAGGGAAGCTTTCTTT.

In this sample, this clonotype turned up many times. This chain uses TRBV6-2 or TRBV6-3 with TRBJ2-7; 7 nucleotides align to TRBD1. The CDR3 has 12 residues. In germline, CDR1 is MNHEY, CDR2 SVGEGT. With V trimmed by 5 bases and J by 6 bases, 4 bases remained unmatched. CDR3 loop: CASSRQGSEQYF. CDR3 nucleotide sequence: TGTGCCAGCAGTAGACAGGGATCCGAGCAGTACTTC.

This clonotype was recorded many times. The chain is built from TRBV5-6 and TRBJ2-2, with D perhaps TRBD2 (6 bases). The CDR3 sequence is 14 residues long. The V end lost 3 bases, the J end lost 2 bases, and 8 bases lay between the germline ends. CDR1 and CDR2 (germline): SGHDT, YYEEEE. CDR3 coding DNA: TGTGCCAGCAGCTGGGGAGGTAACACCGGGGAGCTGTTTTTT. Protein sequence: CASSWGGNTGELFF.

Many counts were recorded for this clonotype. Possible read error: a much larger clone is one base away. The chain recombines TRBV7-9 with TRBJ1-1; D might be TRBD1 (5 bases). CDR3 length: 15 amino acids. In germline, CDR1 is SEHNR, CDR2 FQNEAQ (reference sequence). Here the CDR3 DNA reads TGTGCCGGCAGCTTAGGATGGGGGGGGGGCACTGAAGCTTTCTTT. This translates into CAGSLGWGGGTEAFF.

This clonotype was picked up many times. The chain is built from TRBV4-3 and TRBJ2-3, with 15 bases lining up with TRBD2. The ends lost 3 bases at V and 7 bases at J; junction bases unmatched: 17. Germline-derived CDR1 and CDR2 are LGHNA and YSLEER. The CDR3 has 20 residues. The CDR3 DNA is TGCGCCAGCAGCCAGGACGGACTAGCGGGGGGGCCCAGGCTTACAAATACGCAGTATTTT. Amino acids: CASSQDGLAGGPRLTNTQYF.

This clonotype was observed a few times. This may stem from a read error, because a much larger clone lies one nucleotide away. The chain joins TRBV4-1 to TRBJ1-5, with no clear D. The CDR3 covers 14 residues. V gave up 1 base and J gave up 3 bases, with 7 bases separating them. Germline V gene data show CDR1 as MGHRA and CDR2 as YSYEKL. The CDR3 reads CASSQVSTNQPQHF. The CDR3 DNA reads as TGCGCCAGCAGCCAAGTTTCGACCAATCAGCCCCAGCATTTT.

This clonotype has only a few counts. This chain connects TRBV6-6 to TRBJ2-5; TRBD1 matches 10 bases. Germline assignment: CDR1 MNHNY and CDR2 SVGAGI (reference sequence). This CDR3 comprises 18 residues. Germline trimming cut 2 bases from V and 9 bases from J; bases unmatched to any gene: 18. In DNA, the CDR3 is TGTGCCAGCAGTTACCCAGACCCGGTGACAGGGGGCGCGGGGCCCCAGTACTTC. It translates to CASSYPDPVTGGAGPQYF.

The V gene is TRBV18, the J gene TRBJ1-1; D remains ambiguous. V was cut by 2 bases and J by 3 bases, with 7 bases left in between. The CDR3 is made up of 13 amino acids. Germline V gene sequence: CDR1 KGHSH, CDR2 LQKENI. The DNA for the CDR3 is TGTGCCAGCTCACCAAACGGGGACACTGAAGCTTTCTTT. Residues: CASSPNGDTEAFF.

The chain joins TRBV5-5 to TRBJ1-1; D unclear. This CDR3 has 14 residues. Trimming removed 0 bases from V and 7 bases from J, with 13 bases in between. Germline V gene lookup returns CDR1 SGHKS and CDR2 YYEKEE (reference sequence). The DNA of the CDR3 is TGTGCCAGCAGCTTGGCCTCGTATGGGGATGAAGCTTTCTTT. Residues: CASSLASYGDEAFF. Variable domain in full (rest from reference TRBV5-5 and TRBJ1-1): DAGVTQSPTHLIKTRGQQVTLRCSPISGHKSVSWYQQVLGQGPQFIFQYYEKEERGRGNFPDRFSARQFPNYSSELNVNALLLGDSALYLCASSLASYGDEAFFGQGTRLTVV.